The clone carrying this T cell receptor (beta chain) was detected only a few times. What it binds is not known. This sample was included in a study of T cells in Graves' hyperthyroidism and ophthalmopathy. Using RNA transcripts as the source, TCR beta CDR3 regions were amplified. An initial round of RT-PCR targeting the TCR CDR3 relied on the HTBI primer set. TCRdb ran MiXCR on the multiplex PCR reads and lists one entry per CDR3 protein. The repertoire consists of about 710,000 distinct CDR3 sequences, with 16% occurring once and the leading ten covering about 8.4%. General study results and limits: In simple terms, a model built on 13 V-J features told ophthalmopathy apart from stable hyperthyroidism.

V dropped 3 bases and J dropped 5 bases, with 10 bases sitting between them. The CDR3 has 14 amino acids. Germline CDR1 SEHNR, CDR2 FQNEAQ (reference sequence). This receptor was taken from a man younger than 35 with Graves' hyperthyroidism. This chain links TRBV7-9 with TRBJ1-4; D is unclear. The sequenced sample was blood. CDR3 residues: CASSFREVNEKLFF. CDR3 sequence (DNA): TGTGCCAGCAGCTTCCGGGAGGTAAATGAAAAACTGTTTTTT.